This T cell receptor (beta chain) appears in the sequencing data of a study of cytomegalovirus exposure and HLA in healthy donors. Study conclusions and caveats: When the data were analyzed later, several of the most significant clusters appeared to be linked to common viral pathogens. CMV serostatus alone was available as immune exposure information.

PCR involved 60 Vbeta and 13 Jbeta primers. Assay used: immunoSEQ multiplex PCR; TCRdb lists only in-frame clones, some missing. The table has about 160,000 clones, about 72% seen once. The table lists this clone with a count of one. Its target is unknown. Germline V lookup: CDR1 KGHSH, CDR2 LQKENI. The CDR3 runs 15 residues. J lost 2 bases, V lost 8 bases, and 9 bases had no gene match. The chain employs TRBV18 and TRBJ2-7; 10 positions agree with TRBD2. The source material was PBMCs. The sequence came from a man aged 45 to 65 in good health and CMV-seropositive. The CDR3 sequence is CASNLLAGETYEQYF. As DNA, the CDR3 is TGTGCCAGCAACCTGCTAGCGGGGGAGACCTACGAGCAGTACTTC.